These 30 T cell receptor beta chains were all obtained from the same sample, sequenced in a study of blood T cell repertoires in COVID-19. The repertoire was sequenced with immunoSEQ multiplex PCR; TCRdb's copy has only in-frame clones and lacks some. The top ten hold approximately 2.1% of the sample, which has around 180,000 clones, 70% to 90% seen once. Material for sequencing was peripheral blood. The receptors were sampled from a man aged 70 or older with active or convalescent COVID-19.

This clone was seen only a few times. This rearrangement joins TRBV4-1 to TRBJ2-3; 11 bases align to TRBD2. Germline V CDR1 and CDR2: MGHRA, YSYEKL. The V and J ends lost 5 bases and 4 bases, in that order; junction bases with no gene match: 11. The CDR3 has 17 amino acids. CDR3 in amino acids: CASSATGTSGVADTQYF. CDR3 DNA sequence: TGCGCCAGCAGCGCTACCGGGACTAGCGGAGTCGCAGATACGCAGTATTTT.

The V call is TRBV10-1, the J call TRBJ2-1; D is unclear. The germline V gene has CDR1 WNHNN and CDR2 SYGVQD (reference sequence). V shed 5 bases and J shed 5 bases, with 13 bases lying between them. CDR3 length: 14 residues. The CDR3 bases are TGCGCCAGCAGTAAGAGCCAAAGAGACAATGAGCAGTTCTTC. Its protein is CASSKSQRDNEQFF.

This clone has a handful of counts. The chain combines TRBV7-9 with TRBJ2-2; D gene ambiguous. This CDR3 is 15 amino acids long. V was clipped by 1 base and J by 0 bases, with 6 bases between them. Germline lookup yields CDR1 SEHNR and CDR2 FQNEAQ (reference sequence). The CDR3 nucleotides are TGTGCCAGCAGCTTAGGCGAGACGAACACCGGGGAGCTGTTTTTT. Amino acid sequence: CASSLGETNTGELFF.

The chain recombines TRBV9 with TRBJ1-2; unclear D gene. Trimming took 3 bases from V and 5 from J, leaving 20 bases between them. This CDR3 is 16 amino acids long. Germline V gene lookup returns CDR1 SGDLS and CDR2 YYNGEE. Here the CDR3 DNA reads TGTGCCAGCAGCGCCACCCTTGGGCCCGGGAGTTATGGCTACACCTTC. Residues: CASSATLGPGSYGYTF.

The chain employs TRBV6-2 or TRBV6-3 and TRBJ2-2; D remains ambiguous. This CDR3 has 13 amino acids. In germline, CDR1 is MNHEY, CDR2 SVGEGT. With 1 base removed from V and 5 bases from J, the gap between germline ends came to 5 bases. The CDR3 region has the DNA TGTGCCAGCAGTTACTTAGTTACCGGGGAGCTGTTTTTT. Its protein product is CASSYLVTGELFF.

The gene calls are TRBV5-4 and TRBJ2-5; TRBD2 aligns across 9 bases. Germline-derived CDR1 and CDR2 are SGHNT and YYREEE (reference sequence). With V trimmed by 4 bases and J by 3 bases, 4 bases remained unmatched. The CDR3 has 14 amino acids. The CDR3 loop reads CASSTQRGEETQYF. The CDR3 region has the DNA TGTGCCAGCAGCACCCAGCGGGGGGAAGAGACCCAGTACTTC.

This chain uses TRBV28 with TRBJ2-1, with 7 bases lining up with TRBD2. This CDR3 is 12 amino acids long. V lost 3 bases, J lost 10 bases, and 3 bases stayed unmatched. CDR1 and CDR2 from the germline V gene are MDHEN and SYDVKM. CDR3 sequence reads: CASSFARGEQFF. In nucleotides, the CDR3 is TGTGCCAGCAGTTTTGCGCGGGGGGAGCAGTTCTTC.

The chain recombines TRBV10-3 with TRBJ1-6; weak D call: TRBD1 (5 bases). The V gene lost 2 bases and the J gene lost 8 bases, with 7 bases spanning the gap. CDR3 size: 13 residues. Germline loops: CDR1 ENHRY, CDR2 SYGVKD. Written as DNA, the CDR3 is TGTGCCATCAGTGAGGGGGCCCATTCACCCCTCCACTTT. It encodes CAISEGAHSPLHF.

This clone was observed a handful of times. V gene TRBV2 combines with J gene TRBJ1-1; D remains ambiguous. V shed 7 bases and J shed 1 base, with 16 bases lying between them. Germline lookup yields CDR1 SNHLY and CDR2 FYNNEI. The CDR3 length is 15 residues. This CDR3 is CASTPQPTKNTEAFF. CDR3 DNA sequence: TGTGCCAGCACCCCCCAACCGACAAAGAACACTGAAGCTTTCTTT. Looking up the rest from reference TRBV2 and TRBJ1-1 gives the full variable domain: EPEVTQTPSHQVTQMGQEVILRCVPISNHLYFYWYRQILGQKVEFLVSFYNNEISEKSEIFDDQFSVERPDGSNFTLKIRSTKLEDSAMYFCASTPQPTKNTEAFFGQGTRLTVV.

The CDR3, as DNA: TGTGCCAGTAGTCTTAGACAGGGCCTGAACACTGAAGCTTTCTTT. It specifies CASSLRQGLNTEAFF. The chain employs TRBV19 and TRBJ1-1; 7 positions match TRBD1. CDR3 length equals 15 residues. V shed 5 bases, J shed 0 bases, and the junction held 6 bases outside the gene matches. In germline, CDR1 is LNHDA, CDR2 SQIVND (reference sequence).

This clone was counted ten times or more. The chain has TRBV6-2 or TRBV6-3 and TRBJ2-3; 7 bases align to TRBD1. The CDR3 runs to 15 residues. V shed 6 bases and J 0 bases; nucleotides not matched to a gene: 6. CDR1 is MNHEY and CDR2 is SVGEGT in the germline V gene. CDR3 sequence reads: CASSPGTASTDTQYF. In DNA form, the CDR3 reads TGTGCCAGCAGCCCCGGGACAGCTAGCACAGATACGCAGTATTTT.

This rearrangement joins TRBV28 to TRBJ2-4, with D tentatively TRBD2 (6 bases). V lost 5 bases to trimming and J lost 10 bases, with 24 bases between them. This CDR3 has 16 residues. Germline V lookup: CDR1 MDHEN, CDR2 SYDVKM. The CDR3 loop is CASSSLRGRPGGIQYF. The CDR3 nucleotides read TGTGCCAGCAGTAGCCTACGCGGACGGCCTGGGGGGATTCAGTACTTC.

This chain connects TRBV5-8 to TRBJ2-1; 13 nucleotides match TRBD2. The junction had 2 bases not matched to a gene; V was cut back by 0 bases and J by 5 bases. This CDR3 has 16 amino acids. Germline V gene data show CDR1 as SGHTS and CDR2 as YDEGEE. The CDR3 reads CASSLEGLAGNNEQFF. Here the CDR3 DNA reads TGTGCCAGCAGCTTGGAGGGACTAGCGGGGAACAATGAGCAGTTCTTC.

The chain joins TRBV10-3 to TRBJ2-1; D is unclear. Trimming removed 2 bases from V and 9 bases from J, with 8 bases in between. Germline-derived CDR1 and CDR2 are ENHRY and SYGVKD. The CDR3 is 12 amino acids. The CDR3 DNA reads as TGTGCCATCAGTGAGACAGACACTGAGCAGTTCTTC. Its protein is CAISETDTEQFF.

This chain joins TRBV6-6 and TRBJ2-1; TRBD1 aligns across 10 bases. This CDR3 has 16 residues. Germline CDR1 MNHNY, CDR2 SVGAGI (reference sequence). After removal of 6 bases from V and 3 bases from J, the junction contained 8 bases not matched to a gene. The CDR3 is CASRSGQGVNYNEQFF. CDR3 sequence (DNA): TGTGCCAGCAGGAGCGGACAGGGGGTTAACTACAATGAGCAGTTCTTC.

The rearrangement links TRBV10-1 to TRBJ2-4; 14 positions agree with TRBD2. The CDR3 totals 19 residues. The germline CDR1 and CDR2 sequences are WNHNN and SYGVQD (reference sequence). J was trimmed by 0 bases and V by 6 bases; bases with no gene match: 10. CDR3 DNA sequence: TGCGCCAGCAGCGGACTAGCGGGGGGCGGGAGGTTAGCCAAAAACATTCAGTACTTC. As protein: CASSGLAGGGRLAKNIQYF.

This chain uses TRBV7-9 with TRBJ2-5; 8 bases are shared with TRBD2. Germline V lookup: CDR1 SEHNR, CDR2 FQNEAQ (reference sequence). V was pared by 6 bases and J by 5 bases, with 8 bases of the junction left unmatched. This CDR3 comprises 14 residues. CDR3 nucleotide sequence: TGTGCCAGCAGTCTACACGGGGGGGCGGAGACCCAGTACTTC. It translates to CASSLHGGAETQYF. The entire variable domain, with the rest obtained from reference TRBV7-9 and TRBJ2-5, is as follows: DTGVSQNPRHKITKRGQNVTFRCDPISEHNRLYWYRQTLGQGPEFLTYFQNEAQLEKSRLLSDRFSAERPKGSFSTLEIQRTEQGDSAMYLCASSLHGGAETQYFGPGTRLLVL.

The chain recombines TRBV10-1 with TRBJ2-3, with 7 bases identical to TRBD1. The CDR3 totals 19 residues. Trimming cost V 4 bases and J 4 bases; bases outside gene matches: 20. The germline CDR1 and CDR2 sequences are WNHNN and SYGVQD (reference sequence). In DNA form, the CDR3 reads TGCGCCAGCAGTGGGCCCTCCGAACCAGACAGGGTCGTGGCAGATACGCAGTATTTT. As protein: CASSGPSEPDRVVADTQYF.

V is TRBV5-1 and J is TRBJ1-1; 10 bases fit TRBD1. The V segment lost 4 bases and the J segment 2 bases; nucleotides outside the gene matches: 5. Per germline, CDR1 SGHRS and CDR2 YFSETQ. The CDR3 runs to 15 residues. The CDR3 sequence: CASSTRTGGNTEAFF. The DNA of the CDR3 is TGCGCCAGCAGCACAAGGACAGGGGGAAACACTGAAGCTTTCTTT.

This CDR3 is CASSRPTGLGGVFF. The CDR3 DNA follows: TGTGCCAGCAGTCGCCCGACAGGCCTCGGTGGGGTGTTTTTT. The rearrangement links TRBV28 to TRBJ1-4; perhaps TRBD1 as D (6 bases). This CDR3 region has 14 residues. Germline loops: CDR1 MDHEN, CDR2 SYDVKM. The V end was cut by 5 bases, the J end by 15 bases, with 22 bases between.

The chain employs TRBV5-6 and TRBJ2-1; a possible D gene is TRBD2 (5 bases). Looked up from germline, CDR1 is SGHDT and CDR2 is YYEEEE. The V gene lost 4 bases and the J gene lost 6 bases, with 20 bases spanning the gap. CDR3 length equals 16 residues. This CDR3 is CASSKERLGISNEQFF. In nucleotides, the CDR3 is TGTGCCAGCAGCAAAGAGCGGTTGGGGATTTCCAATGAGCAGTTCTTC.

The chain links TRBV18 to TRBJ2-3, with 13 bases lining up with TRBD2. CDR3 size: 14 residues. After removal of 6 bases from V and 6 bases from J, the junction contained 3 bases not matched to a gene. The germline V gene encodes CDR1 KGHSH and CDR2 LQKENI. This CDR3 reads CASSGTSGVDTQYF. DNA for the CDR3: TGTGCCAGCTCGGGGACTAGCGGGGTTGATACGCAGTATTTT. Together with reference TRBV18 and TRBJ2-3, the CDR3 gives the full variable domain: NAGVMQNPRHLVRRRGQEARLRCSPMKGHSHVYWYRQLPEEGLKFMVYLQKENIIDESGMPKERFSAEFPKEGPSILRIQQVVRGDSAAYFCASSGTSGVDTQYFGPGTRLTVL.

This clone was seen a few times. This rearrangement joins TRBV28 to TRBJ1-1; D is uncertain. The length of the CDR3 is 15 residues. V lost 6 bases and J lost 5, with 19 bases in between. Looked up from germline, CDR1 is MDHEN and CDR2 is SYDVKM. CDR3 coding DNA: TGTGCCAGCAGCCCCCTGGGGAGGGTCGGGACTGAAGCTTTCTTT. This gives the protein CASSPLGRVGTEAFF.

The rearrangement links TRBV6-5 to TRBJ2-3, with 9 positions matching TRBD2. This CDR3 comprises 15 residues. Germline loops: CDR1 MNHEY, CDR2 SVGAGI. The trim removed 2 bases at V and 6 bases at J, leaving 6 bases unmatched. The CDR3: CASSYVGGRVDTQYF. Written as DNA, the CDR3 is TGTGCCAGCAGTTACGTTGGCGGGAGGGTGGATACGCAGTATTTT.

V is TRBV5-4 and J is TRBJ2-1, with D possibly being TRBD2 (6 bases). There are 14 residues in the CDR3. CDR1 is SGHNT and CDR2 is YYREEE in the germline V gene (reference sequence). Trimming removed 2 bases at V and 6 bases at J, with 12 bases between. The CDR3 sequence is CASSFGTLGNEQFF. CDR3 coding DNA: TGTGCCAGCAGCTTCGGGACTCTCGGCAATGAGCAGTTCTTC.

CDR3 bases: TGTGCCAGCAGCCAGGCTGGACAGGTCTATGGCTACACCTTC. Its protein is CASSQAGQVYGYTF. The chain uses TRBV3-1 (or the pseudogene TRBV3-2) and TRBJ1-2; the match to TRBD1 covers 7 bases. This CDR3 spans 14 amino acids. Germline V gives CDR1 LGHDT, CDR2 YNNKEL (reference sequence). The ends lost 3 bases at V and 4 bases at J; junction bases unmatched: 5.

The V and J genes are TRBV5-1 and TRBJ2-5, with 10 bases identical to TRBD2. Trimming at V came to 4 bases and at J to 4 bases, leaving 4 bases not matched to a gene. Germline CDR1 reads SGHRS; CDR2 reads YFSETQ. This CDR3 is 14 amino acids long. The DNA of the CDR3 is TGCGCCAGCAGCACAACTAGCGGGATAGAGACCCAGTACTTC. This gives the protein CASSTTSGIETQYF.

V is TRBV6-7 and J is TRBJ1-3; D ambiguous. TRBV6-7 falls under the ORF class, with uncertain function. CDR3 length: 17 amino acids. Trimming took off 2 bases at V and 0 bases at J, with 14 bases between the two ends. CDR3 sequence: CASSYGLAGSSGNTIYF. In DNA form, the CDR3 reads TGTGCCAGCAGTTACGGCCTGGCCGGGAGCTCTGGAAACACCATATATTTT.

This chain links TRBV6-2 or TRBV6-3 with TRBJ1-2; D might be TRBD1 (5 bases). The CDR3 is 12 amino acids. From germline, CDR1 is MNHEY and CDR2 SVGEGT. V lost 2 bases and J lost 5, with 6 bases in between. CDR3 amino acids: CASSYQGYGYTF. The CDR3 nucleotides are TGTGCCAGCAGTTACCAGGGTTATGGCTACACCTTC.

The chain recombines TRBV3-1 (or the pseudogene TRBV3-2) with TRBJ1-6, with 8 bases fitting TRBD1. This CDR3 is 16 amino acids long. Germline CDR1 reads LGHDT; CDR2 reads YNNKEL (reference sequence). V trimming: 1 base; J trimming: 9 bases; junction bases outside the gene matches: 8. The CDR3 region is CASSQARTGQGSPLHF. CDR3 nucleotide sequence: TGTGCCAGCAGCCAAGCTAGGACAGGGCAAGGTTCACCCCTCCACTTT.